Listed below are T cell receptor beta chains from one sample, sequenced in a study of technical replicates of blood from a few donors. Sequencing was performed with immunoSEQ multiplex PCR; in TCRdb, only in-frame clones are kept and a portion is missing. The sample lists about 90,000 clones; about nine tenths were seen once. Material for sequencing was T cells isolated from PBMCs. Receptors originate from a human donor in good health. Each CDR3 is given without its conserved first and last residue. Expanded clones are given a class, and other clones once, few, many or no size at all.

J gene: TRBJ2-5
clone size: .
V gene: TRBV19
CDR3 protein: ASSTLASQETQY

J gene: TRBJ1-2
clone size: once
V gene: TRBV2
CDR3 protein: ASSLGGLNYGYT

J gene: TRBJ2-1
clone size: .
V gene: TRBV10-1
CDR3 protein: ASSVGQGGDEQF

J gene: TRBJ1-5
clone size: .
V gene: TRBV4-1
CDR3 protein: ASSSKPTLNQPQH

J gene: TRBJ2-1
clone size: .
V gene: TRBV11-1
CDR3 protein: ASSFLTSGAYNEQF

J gene: TRBJ2-2
clone size: .
V gene: TRBV5-1
CDR3 protein: ASSPGTDNTGELF

J gene: TRBJ1-2
clone size: .
V gene: TRBV5-4
CDR3 protein: ASSPETGLRGYT

J gene: TRBJ2-1
clone size: .
V gene: TRBV5-6
CDR3 protein: ASSHPRDRGNEQF

J gene: TRBJ2-7
clone size: .
V gene: TRBV18
CDR3 protein: ASSPLPQGNHYEQY

J gene: TRBJ2-7
clone size: .
V gene: TRBV15
CDR3 protein: ATSRERGLAYEQY

J gene: TRBJ2-2
clone size: .
V gene: TRBV6-5
CDR3 protein: ASSYDTGSSTGELF

J gene: TRBJ2-7
clone size: .
V gene: TRBV9
CDR3 protein: ASSAEAGGIYEQY

J gene: TRBJ2-2
clone size: .
V gene: TRBV28
CDR3 protein: ASSLSSRTGELF

J gene: TRBJ2-7
clone size: once
V gene: TRBV9
CDR3 protein: ASSAGTSGRSEQY

J gene: TRBJ1-2
clone size: .
V gene: TRBV19
CDR3 protein: ASSTPTGTGFINYGYT

J gene: TRBJ1-2
clone size: .
V gene: TRBV2
CDR3 protein: ASSRARGAPSGYT

J gene: TRBJ2-7
clone size: .
V gene: TRBV5-1
CDR3 protein: ASSLTGSLSYEQY

J gene: TRBJ1-6
clone size: .
V gene: TRBV27
CDR3 protein: ASSLTGQGSPLH

J gene: TRBJ1-5
clone size: .
V gene: TRBV19
CDR3 protein: ASSIEGQGVRAQH

J gene: TRBJ1-1
clone size: .
V gene: TRBV7-2
CDR3 protein: ASSLQLGSTEAF

J gene: TRBJ2-5
clone size: .
V gene: TRBV4-1
CDR3 protein: ASSQESRGTQY

J gene: TRBJ1-2
clone size: .
V gene: TRBV5-1
CDR3 protein: ASSLTGDGYGYT

J gene: TRBJ1-4
clone size: .
V gene: TRBV10-3
CDR3 protein: AIRGQGNEKLF

J gene: TRBJ2-4
clone size: .
V gene: TRBV18
CDR3 protein: ASSPRNRNLAKNIQY

J gene: TRBJ2-6
clone size: .
V gene: TRBV5-1
CDR3 protein: ASSLLESGANVLT

J gene: TRBJ2-1
clone size: .
V gene: TRBV28
CDR3 protein: ASSFALNEQF

J gene: TRBJ2-2
clone size: .
V gene: TRBV6-4
CDR3 protein: ASSDLGQNTGELF

J gene: TRBJ2-5
clone size: .
V gene: TRBV29-1
CDR3 protein: SVRRAGETQY

J gene: TRBJ1-1
clone size: .
V gene: TRBV18
CDR3 protein: ASSPGTAPEAF

J gene: TRBJ1-1
clone size: .
V gene: TRBV5-1
CDR3 protein: ASSGGDRALEAF

J gene: TRBJ2-3
clone size: .
V gene: TRBV11-3
CDR3 protein: ASRQRLLTDTQY

J gene: TRBJ1-5
clone size: once
V gene: TRBV7-3
CDR3 protein: ASSLDTGGTQH

J gene: TRBJ1-1
clone size: .
V gene: TRBV30
CDR3 protein: ALLEDRYVTEAF

J gene: TRBJ1-2
clone size: once
V gene: TRBV30
CDR3 protein: AWHEAGAKVSGYT

J gene: TRBJ1-4
clone size: .
V gene: TRBV9
CDR3 protein: ASSAPVEDPRNEKLF

J gene: TRBJ2-7
clone size: .
V gene: TRBV6-5
CDR3 protein: ASKREENSYEQY

J gene: TRBJ1-1
clone size: .
V gene: TRBV14
CDR3 protein: ASSQDWSGGAF

J gene: TRBJ2-1
clone size: .
V gene: TRBV4-1
CDR3 protein: ASSQAGTSGYNEQF

J gene: TRBJ2-7
clone size: .
V gene: TRBV5-1
CDR3 protein: ASRPQGATYEQY

J gene: TRBJ2-1
clone size: .
V gene: TRBV7-2
CDR3 protein: ASSGWTAREQF

J gene: TRBJ2-1
clone size: .
V gene: TRBV1
CDR3 protein: TSSRSGRRLGICADTHNHNEQF

J gene: TRBJ2-7
clone size: .
V gene: TRBV5-1
CDR3 protein: ASSYSVLASYEQY

J gene: TRBJ2-7
clone size: .
V gene: TRBV11-1
CDR3 protein: ASSLAQRSYEQY